This T cell receptor (beta chain) was observed in a study of CD8+CD57+ T cells in acquired aplastic anemia. As for the study in general: The sorted CD4+ and CD8+ cells yielded an average about 3.5 ug of DNA.

Genomic DNA was employed as the template in profiling TCR beta VDJ and CDR3. TCRdb re-called the reads with MiXCR, one entry per CDR3 protein. The repertoire holds some 240,000 distinct CDR3 sequences, with about a third as singletons. This clonotype has at least ten counts. Its target is unknown. There are 15 residues in the CDR3. The germline V gene has CDR1 KGHDR and CDR2 SFDVKD. Germline trimming cut 2 bases from V and 8 bases from J; bases unmatched to any gene: 10. Study findings and constraints: Sharing between patients and controls was observed for 25 to 30 CD8+ CDR3 sequences. Significance was not reached for CD8+ Simpson's diversity between patients and controls.

The receptor's source is a human donor in good health, serving as a control. The chain links TRBV24-1 to TRBJ1-2, with 7 bases fitting TRBD1. Sequences were obtained from sorted CD4+, CD8+, or CD8+CD57+ T cells (not recorded which) from PBMCs. CDR3 amino acids: CATSDSRQGWSGYTF. DNA of the CDR3: TGTGCCACCAGTGATTCCCGACAGGGCTGGTCGGGCTACACCTTC.